The text below deals with one TCR beta chain. The antigen remains unidentified. This record comes from a study of cytomegalovirus exposure and HLA in healthy donors. Study-level background: T cells numbering about 179 million yielded approximately 120 million unique TCR beta sequences in an earlier analysis.

Study results and caveats: Association of approximately 16,000 TCR beta sequences with HLA alleles was found at 0.05 false discovery rate in a later analysis.

CDR3 size: 14 residues. Between the trimmed V and J ends, which lost 1 base and 2 bases, there was a span of 5 bases. The germline CDR1 and CDR2 sequences are SGHVS and FNYEAQ. Vbeta (60) and Jbeta (13) primers were used in the PCR. Sequenced by immunoSEQ multiplex PCR; TCRdb stores in-frame clones only, minus some. The sample contains about 62,000 clones, roughly 80% of which appear only once. This chain links TRBV7-6 with TRBJ2-2; D gene ambiguous. Source material: PBMCs. This clonotype was obtained from a woman aged 25 to 39 in good health and CMV-seronegative. DNA of the CDR3: TGTGCCAGCAGCTTAGGACAAAACACCGGGGAGCTGTTTTTT. It codes for CASSLGQNTGELFF.